A selection of T cell receptor beta chains follows, all from one sample in a study of blood T cells in healthy people across ages. TCRdb processed the 5' RACE reads anew with MiXCR; each CDR3 protein has one entry. The table records around 1,800,000 distinct CDR3 sequences, about 39% of them present only once. The sequencing input was blood. Receptors originate from a human donor in good health. Each CDR3 is given with its conserved first and last residue. The D gene is left open where the match is weak. Some rows have no size entry. The others give once, few or many, or a class for an expanded clone.

.,TRBV18,TRBD1,TRBJ2-1,CASSPWTGMDNEQFF,TGTGCCAGCTCACCTTGGACAGGGATGGACAATGAGCAGTTCTTC
many,TRBV5-1,.,TRBJ2-7,CASSLGQLYEQYF,TGTGCCAGCAGCTTAGGCCAGCTCTACGAGCAGTACTTC
.,TRBV3-1,.,TRBJ1-6,CASSQEAGKNSPLHF,TGTGCCAGCAGCCAAGAGGCAGGCAAAAATTCACCCCTCCACTTT
once,TRBV7-2,TRBD2,TRBJ2-3,CASRPTSEADTDTQYF,TGTGCCAGCAGACCAACTAGCGAGGCCGACACAGATACGCAGTATTTT
few,TRBV30,.,TRBJ2-1,CAWSRQVNNEQFF,TGTGCCTGGAGTAGGCAAGTGAACAATGAGCAGTTCTTC
.,TRBV27,TRBD1,TRBJ1-2,CASSLQGAHSGYTF,TGTGCCAGCAGTCTACAGGGGGCACATTCGGGCTACACCTTC
once,TRBV29-1,.,TRBJ1-1,CSVEVAYNTEAFF,TGCAGCGTTGAAGTCGCGTATAACACTGAAGCTTTCTTT
.,TRBV4-3,TRBD1,TRBJ1-4,CASSPATLTPGQGAPREEKLFF,TGCGCCAGCAGCCCGGCTACATTAACCCCGGGACAGGGGGCGCCCAGGGAGGAAAAACTGTTTTTT
.,TRBV6-6,TRBD1,TRBJ1-5,CASSYGVGGAGQPQHF,TGTGCCAGCAGTTACGGGGTAGGGGGCGCGGGTCAGCCCCAGCATTTT
.,TRBV20-1,.,TRBJ1-5,CSARVGRADQPQHF,TGCAGTGCTAGAGTCGGCAGGGCTGATCAGCCCCAGCATTTT
.,TRBV20-1,.,TRBJ2-5,CSADLETQYF,TGCAGTGCCGACTTAGAGACCCAGTACTTC
few,TRBV10-3,TRBD1,TRBJ1-2,CAISDLGQVHYGYTF,TGTGCCATCAGTGACTTGGGACAGGTTCACTATGGCTACACCTTC
few,TRBV20-1,.,TRBJ2-7,CSARDLEGGGYEQYF,TGCAGTGCTAGAGATTTGGAGGGAGGGGGATACGAGCAGTACTTC
.,TRBV24-1,.,TRBJ2-5,CATSDRGRTSETQYF,TGTGCCACCAGTGATAGAGGGCGGACCAGTGAGACCCAGTACTTC
.,TRBV14,.,TRBJ2-3,CASSLNRGASTDTQYF,TGTGCCAGCAGCCTCAATCGGGGGGCAAGCACAGATACGCAGTATTTT
few,TRBV5-1,.,TRBJ2-5,CASSLAGQGFETQYF,TGCGCCAGCAGCTTGGCCGGACAAGGCTTTGAGACCCAGTACTTC
.,TRBV20-1,.,TRBJ1-1,CSARDVGTEAFF,TGCAGTGCTAGAGATGTCGGCACTGAAGCTTTCTTT
once,TRBV10-3,.,TRBJ1-5,CAISAQVIQPQHF,TGTGCCATCAGTGCGCAGGTAATTCAGCCCCAGCATTTT
.,TRBV2,TRBD2,TRBJ2-3,CASSAASGGRDTQYF,TGTGCCAGCAGTGCGGCGAGCGGGGGCCGGGATACGCAGTATTTT
few,TRBV6-5,.,TRBJ2-7,CASSQGDTSYEQYF,TGTGCCAGCAGTCAAGGAGACACCTCCTACGAGCAGTACTTC
few,TRBV4-2,.,TRBJ1-2,CASSQPTQRRGYTF,TGTGCCAGCAGCCAACCCACACAGCGTCGTGGCTACACCTTC
.,TRBV6-6,.,TRBJ2-1,CASSPWTDGNEQFF,TGTGCCAGCAGTCCTTGGACCGATGGGAATGAGCAGTTCTTC
few,TRBV28,.,TRBJ1-1,CASSPPQGTEAFF,TGTGCCAGCAGCCCCCCACAAGGGACTGAAGCTTTCTTT
.,TRBV11-2,.,TRBJ1-1,CASSQTEKAFF,TGTGCCAGCAGCCAGACAGAAAAAGCTTTCTTT
many,TRBV4-2,.,TRBJ2-7,CASSQVSPGPYEQYF,TGTGCCAGCAGCCAAGTCTCTCCAGGGCCCTACGAGCAGTACTTC
.,TRBV6-2/TRBV6-3,TRBD1,TRBJ2-1,CASTDQGQGFNEQFF,TGTGCCAGCACCGATCAGGGACAGGGGTTCAACGAGCAGTTCTTC
few,TRBV5-1,TRBD1,TRBJ1-2,CASSYDLGTADYGYTF,TGCGCCAGCAGCTATGACCTTGGGACAGCTGACTATGGCTACACCTTC
.,TRBV20-1,TRBD2,TRBJ2-3,CSAEASGRGTDTQYF,TGCAGTGCCGAGGCTAGCGGGAGAGGCACAGATACGCAGTATTTT
few,TRBV7-9,.,TRBJ1-1,CASSLVSAQNTEAFF,TGTGCCAGCAGCTTAGTGTCAGCCCAGAACACTGAAGCTTTCTTT
few,TRBV28,.,TRBJ1-5,CASSLWGAQPQHF,TGTGCCAGCAGTTTATGGGGGGCTCAGCCCCAGCATTTT
.,TRBV30,.,TRBJ2-7,CAWSEAYEQYF,TGTGCCTGGAGTGAAGCGTACGAGCAGTACTTC
.,TRBV13,TRBD2,TRBJ2-1,CASSLGRGTSGQFF,TGTGCCAGCAGCTTAGGCCGGGGGACTAGCGGACAGTTCTTC
.,TRBV4-3,.,TRBJ1-2,CASSQDLPDGYTF,TGCGCCAGCAGCCAAGATCTTCCCGATGGCTACACCTTC
few,TRBV20-1,TRBD1,TRBJ2-3,CSASKDRVFTDTQYF,TGCAGTGCTAGCAAGGACAGGGTCTTCACAGATACGCAGTATTTT